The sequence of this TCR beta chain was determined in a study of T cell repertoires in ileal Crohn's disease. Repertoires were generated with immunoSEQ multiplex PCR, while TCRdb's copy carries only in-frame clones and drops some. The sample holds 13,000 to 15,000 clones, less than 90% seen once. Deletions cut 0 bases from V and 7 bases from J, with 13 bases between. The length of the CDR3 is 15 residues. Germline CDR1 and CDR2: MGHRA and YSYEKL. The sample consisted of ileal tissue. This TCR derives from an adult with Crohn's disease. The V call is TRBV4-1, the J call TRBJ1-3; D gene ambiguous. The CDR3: CASSQESTALNTIYF. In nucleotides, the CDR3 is TGCGCCAGCAGCCAAGAATCCACTGCCCTTAACACCATATATTTT.